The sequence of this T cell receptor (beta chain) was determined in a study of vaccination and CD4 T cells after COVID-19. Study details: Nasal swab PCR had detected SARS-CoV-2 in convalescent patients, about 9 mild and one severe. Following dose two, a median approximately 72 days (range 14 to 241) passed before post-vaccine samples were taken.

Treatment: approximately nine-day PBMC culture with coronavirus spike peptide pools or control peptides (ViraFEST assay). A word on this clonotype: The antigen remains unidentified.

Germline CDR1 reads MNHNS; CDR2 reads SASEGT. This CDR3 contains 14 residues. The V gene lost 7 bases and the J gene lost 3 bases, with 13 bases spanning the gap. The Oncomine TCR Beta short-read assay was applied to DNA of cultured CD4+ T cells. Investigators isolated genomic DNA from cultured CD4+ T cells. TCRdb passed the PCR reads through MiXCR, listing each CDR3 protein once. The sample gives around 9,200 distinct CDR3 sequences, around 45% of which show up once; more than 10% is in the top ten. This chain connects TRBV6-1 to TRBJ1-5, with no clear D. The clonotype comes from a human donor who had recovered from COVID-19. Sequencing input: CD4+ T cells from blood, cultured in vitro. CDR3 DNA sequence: TGTGCCAGCACCCTCGAAGATTCCAATCAGCCCCAGCATTTT. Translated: CASTLEDSNQPQHF.